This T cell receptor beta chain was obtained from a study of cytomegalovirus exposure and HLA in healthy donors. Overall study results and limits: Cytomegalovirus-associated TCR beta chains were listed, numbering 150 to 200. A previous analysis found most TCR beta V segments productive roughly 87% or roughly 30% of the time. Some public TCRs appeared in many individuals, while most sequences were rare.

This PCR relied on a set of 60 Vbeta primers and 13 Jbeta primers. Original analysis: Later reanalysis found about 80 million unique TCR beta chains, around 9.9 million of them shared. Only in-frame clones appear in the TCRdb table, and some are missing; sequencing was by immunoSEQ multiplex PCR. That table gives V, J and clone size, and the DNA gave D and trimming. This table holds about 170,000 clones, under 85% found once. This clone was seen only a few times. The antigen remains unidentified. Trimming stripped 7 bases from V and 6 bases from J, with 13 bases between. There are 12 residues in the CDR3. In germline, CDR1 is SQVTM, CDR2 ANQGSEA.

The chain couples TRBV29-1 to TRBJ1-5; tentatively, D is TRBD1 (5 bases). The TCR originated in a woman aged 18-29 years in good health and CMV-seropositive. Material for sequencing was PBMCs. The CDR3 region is CSAREGSQPQHF. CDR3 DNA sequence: TGCAGCGCCAGGGAGGGTTCTCAGCCCCAGCATTTT. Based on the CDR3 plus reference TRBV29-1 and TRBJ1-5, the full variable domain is SAVISQKPSRDICQRGTSLTIQCQVDSQVTMMFWYRQQPGQSLTLIATANQGSEATYESGFVIDKFPISRPNLTFSTLTVSNMSPEDSSIYLCSAREGSQPQHFGDGTRLSIL.